These 32 T cell receptor beta chains were sequenced from one sample in a study of chemoradiotherapy in HPV16-positive cancers. This table comes from immunoSEQ multiplex PCR, and its TCRdb copy is limited to in-frame clones, with some not included. Of 8,500 to 9,000 clones listed, roughly 75% were seen once; the top ten hold around 9%. Sampling took place from a patient who underwent chemoradiotherapy. Receptors were obtained from a human donor with HPV-associated anogenital cancer.

The chain couples TRBV5-8 to TRBJ2-1; D not certain. Germline CDR1 reads SGHTS; CDR2 reads YDEGEE. V lost 0 bases, J lost 0 bases, and 7 bases lay in between. The CDR3 is 15 residues long. The CDR3: CASSLEGISYNEQFF. In nucleotides, the CDR3 is TGTGCCAGCAGCTTGGAAGGGATCTCCTACAATGAGCAGTTCTTC.

The chain joins TRBV18 to TRBJ2-5; 9 nucleotides align to TRBD1. Germline values: CDR1 KGHSH, CDR2 LQKENI. This CDR3 spans 16 amino acids. V shed 6 bases and J 5 bases; nucleotides not matched to a gene: 13. The CDR3 sequence is CASSPSRTGAQETQYF. CDR3 bases: TGTGCCAGCTCCCCCAGTCGGACAGGGGCTCAGGAGACCCAGTACTTC.

The chain joins TRBV6-6 to TRBJ2-7, with TRBD1 matching over 10 bases. The CDR3 is 15 amino acids. Germline CDR1 reads MNHNY; CDR2 reads SVGAGI (reference sequence). Losses at the gene ends were 6 bases for V and 1 base for J; bases not matched to a gene: 6. The CDR3 nucleotides are TGTGCCAGCAGGGAGACAGGGGGCAAATCCTACGAGCAGTACTTC. This codes for CASRETGGKSYEQYF.

The J gene is TRBJ2-2, the V gene TRBV20-1; no reliable D call. From germline, CDR1 is DFQATT and CDR2 SNEGSKA (reference sequence). CDR3 length: 11 amino acids. V was cut by 3 bases and J by 8 bases, with 7 bases left in between. The CDR3: CSASLRGELFF. In DNA, the CDR3 is TGCAGTGCTAGTCTACGAGGGGAGCTGTTTTTT.

The V and J genes are TRBV2 and TRBJ2-6; possible D gene TRBD1, 5 bases. CDR1 SNHLY and CDR2 FYNNEI come from the germline V gene. Trimming pared 5 bases from V and 1 base from J, leaving 9 bases between. CDR3 size: 15 residues. CDR3 sequence: CASSFRDSGANVLTF. The CDR3 coding sequence is TGTGCCAGCAGTTTCAGGGATTCTGGGGCCAACGTCCTGACTTTC.

The table lists this clone with a few counts. This chain links TRBV6-1 with TRBJ2-7, with 7 bases aligning to TRBD2. Germline V gene lookup returns CDR1 MNHNS and CDR2 SASEGT. CDR3 length equals 13 residues. Trimming cost V 5 bases and J 0 bases; bases outside gene matches: 1. CDR3: CASSRDYSYEQYF. CDR3 in DNA: TGTGCCAGCAGTCGGGACTACTCCTACGAGCAGTACTTC.

This chain connects TRBV7-2 to TRBJ2-2, with unresolved D. The CDR3 is 15 residues long. V shed 7 bases and J shed 0 bases, with 12 bases lying between them. CDR1 and CDR2 from the germline V gene are SGHTA and FQGNSA. The CDR3 loop reads CASTLRTANTGELFF. The CDR3 DNA follows: TGTGCCAGCACCCTAAGGACGGCGAACACCGGGGAGCTGTTTTTT.

V and J are TRBV9 and TRBJ2-3, with 8 positions matching TRBD2. Unmatched junction bases numbered 7, after V lost 5 bases and J lost 2 bases. The length of the CDR3 is 15 residues. CDR1 and CDR2 from the germline V gene are SGDLS and YYNGEE. DNA of the CDR3: TGTGCCAGCAGACCAGCGGGGGTAGCCACAGATACGCAGTATTTT. Amino acids: CASRPAGVATDTQYF.

The V and J genes are TRBV10-3 and TRBJ2-1; the D is unclear. The CDR3 totals 18 residues. Germline V gives CDR1 ENHRY, CDR2 SYGVKD. Trimming cost V 4 bases and J 0 bases, with 19 bases left between them. DNA of the CDR3: TGTGCCATCAGTGCGGGCTCGGGCGGTACCCTCTCCTACAATGAGCAGTTCTTC. Its translation is CAISAGSGGTLSYNEQFF.

This clone has only a few counts. The genes are TRBV4-1 and TRBJ1-2, with TRBD1 identical over 9 bases. This CDR3 region has 13 residues. Germline V gives CDR1 MGHRA, CDR2 YSYEKL. V lost 3 bases, J lost 7 bases, and 3 bases stayed unmatched. The CDR3 region is CASSQRTGVGYTF. In nucleotides, the CDR3 is TGCGCCAGCAGCCAGCGGACAGGGGTTGGCTACACCTTC.

The rearrangement links TRBV5-1 to TRBJ1-1, with a weak D call TRBD1 (6 bases). The CDR3 totals 13 residues. Between the trimmed V and J ends, which lost 5 bases and 3 bases, there was a span of 11 bases. The germline V gene has CDR1 SGHRS and CDR2 YFSETQ. The CDR3 nucleotides read TGCGCCAGCAGTGGAGGGGGGGACACTGAAGCTTTCTTT. Encoded protein: CASSGGGDTEAFF.

This clone showed up just a few times. CDR3 sequence: CASGPGGNEQYF. As DNA, the CDR3 is TGCGCCAGCGGCCCAGGGGGCAACGAGCAGTACTTC. The rearrangement links TRBV23-1 to TRBJ2-7, with TRBD1 matching over 8 bases. TRBV23-1 is recorded as an ORF, its role being uncertain. This CDR3 has 12 residues. Germline trimming cut 8 bases from V and 5 bases from J; bases unmatched to any gene: 5.

The chain has TRBV30 and TRBJ2-3; 11 nucleotides agree with TRBD1. Germline CDR1 and CDR2: GTSNPN and SVGIG (reference sequence). The V gene end was trimmed by 0 bases and the J gene end by 3 bases; junction bases not matched to a gene: 8. The CDR3 loop spans 17 amino acids. As DNA, the CDR3 is TGTGCCTGGAGTGTATTCGCCGGGACAGGGGGGACAGATACGCAGTATTTT. This sequence encodes CAWSVFAGTGGTDTQYF.

V usage is TRBV6-4 and J usage is TRBJ2-2; the D is unclear. CDR3 size: 13 residues. The V end was cut by 3 bases, the J end by 6 bases, with 8 bases between. Germline assignment: CDR1 MRHNA and CDR2 SNTAGT. CDR3 sequence (DNA): TGTGCCAGCAGTGAAAAAGGCTCCGGGGAGCTGTTTTTT. Translation: CASSEKGSGELFF.

The table lists this clone with a count of one. The chain combines TRBV23-1 with TRBJ2-6, with D unclear. TRBV23-1 is flagged as an ORF with uncertain function. This CDR3 spans 18 amino acids. V was pared by 5 bases and J by 5 bases, with 22 bases between. In DNA, the CDR3 is TGCGCCAGCAGTGGGGATCGCACGCAACAAAGTCGGGCCAACGTCCTGACTTTC. It is translated as CASSGDRTQQSRANVLTF.

The chain links TRBV4-3 to TRBJ2-2, with D uncertain. CDR3 length equals 16 residues. Germline V gives CDR1 LGHNA, CDR2 YSLEER. V gave up 2 bases and J gave up 6 bases, with 16 bases separating them. CDR3 residues: CASSQSRHFSAGELFF. Here the CDR3 DNA reads TGCGCCAGCAGCCAATCTAGGCATTTCTCCGCCGGGGAGCTGTTTTTT.

The chain uses TRBV2 and TRBJ1-2; D is undetermined. Trimming left V 6 bases short and J 2 bases short, with 10 bases between. Germline V CDR1 and CDR2: SNHLY, FYNNEI. CDR3 length: 13 residues. This CDR3 reads CASRSAGNYGYTF. The DNA of the CDR3 is TGTGCCAGCAGATCAGCGGGAAACTATGGCTACACCTTC.

The chain has TRBV5-1 and TRBJ2-1; perhaps TRBD2 as D (5 bases). The germline V gene encodes CDR1 SGHRS and CDR2 YFSETQ. The CDR3 has 15 amino acids. V lost 1 base to trimming and J lost 4 bases, with 12 bases between them. CDR3 sequence: CASSLPRDYYNEQFF. CDR3 nucleotide sequence: TGCGCCAGCAGCTTGCCACGAGACTATTACAATGAGCAGTTCTTC.

The rearrangement joins TRBV25-1 to TRBJ2-7; 8 positions match TRBD2. The germline V gene encodes CDR1 MGHDK and CDR2 SYGVNS. This CDR3 region has 14 residues. V was clipped by 7 bases and J by 6 bases; unmatched bases: 11. The CDR3: CASTRGGDGGEQYF. Written as DNA, the CDR3 is TGTGCCAGCACCCGGGGGGGGGACGGGGGCGAGCAGTACTTC.

The chain recombines TRBV11-1 with TRBJ2-3, with D hard to call. The CDR3 sequence is 13 residues long. Trimming cost V 6 bases and J 6 bases, with 13 bases left between them. Looked up from germline, CDR1 is SGHAT and CDR2 is FQDESV (reference sequence). The CDR3 here is CASSPDFGDTQYF. The DNA of the CDR3 is TGTGCCAGCAGTCCTGATTTTGGGGATACGCAGTATTTT.

The rearrangement uses TRBV5-1 and TRBJ2-3, with D unclear. The CDR3 runs 18 residues. The ends were cut back, 4 bases at V and 1 base at J, with 22 bases in the middle. Germline V lookup: CDR1 SGHRS, CDR2 YFSETQ. CDR3 protein: CASSKDPAPTKGTDTQYF. The CDR3 region has the DNA TGCGCCAGCAGCAAGGACCCTGCCCCGACCAAGGGCACAGATACGCAGTATTTT.

The V and J genes are TRBV13 and TRBJ2-3; TRBD2 matches 12 bases. The CDR3 spans 16 residues. Germline V lookup: CDR1 PRHDT, CDR2 FYEKMQ (reference sequence). J was trimmed by 5 bases and V by 5 bases; bases with no gene match: 8. CDR3 DNA sequence: TGTGCCAGCAGCCCCAGACTAGCGGGAGAGGGAGATACGCAGTATTTT. Translation gives CASSPRLAGEGDTQYF.

The CDR3 loop reads CASSKGASGPYNEQFF. Here the CDR3 DNA reads TGCGCCAGCTCAAAAGGGGCTAGCGGTCCCTACAATGAGCAGTTCTTC. The chain links TRBV23-1 to TRBJ2-1; 7 nucleotides agree with TRBD2. TRBV23-1 is an ORF, with its function uncertain. This CDR3 spans 16 amino acids. The V and J ends lost 8 bases and 2 bases, in that order; junction bases with no gene match: 12.

V is TRBV13 and J is TRBJ2-3, with TRBD1 matching 9 bases. After removal of 3 bases from V and 6 bases from J, the junction contained 16 bases not matched to a gene. Germline V CDR1 and CDR2: PRHDT, FYEKMQ (reference sequence). The CDR3 consists of 18 residues. The CDR3 protein is CASSFPRTGASSGDTQYF. CDR3 DNA sequence: TGTGCCAGCAGCTTCCCCCGGACAGGGGCCTCGTCAGGGGATACGCAGTATTTT. Together with reference TRBV13 and TRBJ2-3, the CDR3 gives the full variable domain: AAGVIQSPRHLIKEKRETATLKCYPIPRHDTVYWYQQGPGQDPQFLISFYEKMQSDKGSIPDRFSAQQFSDYHSELNMSSLELGDSALYFCASSFPRTGASSGDTQYFGPGTRLTVL.

This clone was observed a single time. V usage is TRBV5-1 and J usage is TRBJ1-5, with 8 bases lining up with TRBD1. Germline CDR1 is SGHRS and CDR2 is YFSETQ. J lost 7 bases, V lost 4 bases, and 13 bases had no gene match. The CDR3 has 16 residues. In DNA, the CDR3 is TGCGCCAGCAGCATACAACCAGGGGGCCGGGAACAGCCCCAGCATTTT. Its protein product is CASSIQPGGREQPQHF.

The gene calls are TRBV19 and TRBJ2-7; a weak D match, TRBD1 (7 bases). The CDR3 sequence is 15 residues long. Per germline, CDR1 LNHDA and CDR2 SQIVND (reference sequence). The germline V and J ends were trimmed by 7 bases and 6 bases, with 22 bases remaining between them. The chain's CDR3 is CASTTQGVGGTEQYF. The CDR3 nucleotides read TGTGCCAGTACCACCCAGGGGGTTGGAGGGACCGAGCAGTACTTC.

This clone was seen a handful of times. This chain uses TRBV28 with TRBJ2-7; 7 nucleotides agree with TRBD2. The CDR3 totals 14 residues. The trim removed 7 bases at V and 2 bases at J, leaving 8 bases unmatched. Germline V CDR1 and CDR2: MDHEN, SYDVKM. The CDR3 here is CASTRPGGAYEQYF. In DNA, the CDR3 is TGTGCCAGCACCCGGCCTGGGGGGGCCTACGAGCAGTACTTC. The variable domain in full, with the rest retrieved from reference TRBV28 and TRBJ2-7, is DVKVTQSSRYLVKRTGEKVFLECVQDMDHENMFWYRQDPGLGLRLIYFSYDVKMKEKGDIPEGYSVSREKKERFSLILESASTNQTSMYLCASTRPGGAYEQYFGPGTRLTVT.

The J gene is TRBJ2-2, the V gene TRBV2; no clear D. Germline CDR1 reads SNHLY; CDR2 reads FYNNEI. This CDR3 contains 13 residues. Trimming pared 6 bases from V and 9 bases from J, leaving 14 bases between. The CDR3 region is CASRTSPWRELFF. For the CDR3, the DNA is TGTGCCAGCAGGACGTCACCATGGAGGGAGCTGTTTTTT.

In its sample, this clone was seen once. The chain recombines TRBV5-1 with TRBJ2-2, with D maybe TRBD1 (6 bases). CDR3 length: 14 amino acids. The germline V gene has CDR1 SGHRS and CDR2 YFSETQ. Trimming took off 4 bases at V and 6 bases at J, with 13 bases between the two ends. The CDR3: CASSDNTGPGELFF. For the CDR3, the DNA is TGCGCCAGCAGCGATAACACAGGGCCCGGGGAGCTGTTTTTT.

This sequence joins TRBV5-1 and TRBJ1-1; D is possibly TRBD1 (5 bases). V lost 0 bases, J lost 8 bases, and 14 bases lay in between. The CDR3 runs to 14 residues. Germline V gives CDR1 SGHRS, CDR2 YFSETQ. The CDR3 is CASSLEWKGKEAFF. The CDR3 nucleotides read TGCGCCAGCAGCTTGGAATGGAAGGGGAAGGAAGCTTTCTTT.

This clone came up a few times. The chain links TRBV9 to TRBJ1-2; no reliable D call. The ends were cut back, 0 bases at V and 8 bases at J, with 14 bases in the middle. Germline CDR1 and CDR2: SGDLS and YYNGEE. The CDR3 loop spans 14 amino acids. The CDR3 sequence is CASSVEGLGRGYTF. Here the CDR3 DNA reads TGTGCCAGCAGCGTAGAAGGACTGGGTAGGGGCTACACCTTC.

Written as DNA, the CDR3 is TGTGCCAGCAGCCAAGTTCTAGCGGGAGAAAAAGATGCGGCCTACAATGAGCAGTTCTTC. It yields the protein CASSQVLAGEKDAAYNEQFF. V and J are TRBV4-2 and TRBJ2-1; 10 positions match TRBD2. The CDR3 is 20 amino acids. Germline V gene sequence: CDR1 LGHNA, CDR2 YNFKEQ. The V and J ends lost 1 base and 2 bases, in that order; junction bases with no gene match: 14.